This T cell receptor beta chain is from a study of T cell repertoires in cytomegalovirus infection. Study-level information: Indicated by public TCR beta signatures were CMV infection and matching HLA type. Broader study findings: What dominated the ex vivo response were HLA-C-restricted CMV-specific TCR beta clonotypes. Adding up the frequency of public TCR beta families identified people who carried CMV plus the relevant HLA.

TCRdb processed the reads anew with MiXCR; each CDR3 protein has one entry. The data show under 850,000 distinct CDR3 sequences, with roughly 36% seen just once and about 2.8% held by the top ten. With 0 bases clipped from V and 4 bases from J, the junction kept 9 bases outside the gene matches. Per the germline V gene, CDR1 is SQVTM and CDR2 is ANQGSEA. The CDR3 has 15 amino acids. About this clonotype: Its antigen is undetermined.

The chain links TRBV29-1 to TRBJ2-7, with 7 bases that match TRBD2. The sequenced sample was PBMCs. The sequence was obtained from a human donor in good health (CMV status not recorded). Some clones in this sample may be carry-over from other donors' samples. The CDR3 is CSVEEAGRETYEQYF. CDR3 DNA: TGCAGCGTTGAAGAAGCGGGGCGGGAGACGTACGAGCAGTACTTC.